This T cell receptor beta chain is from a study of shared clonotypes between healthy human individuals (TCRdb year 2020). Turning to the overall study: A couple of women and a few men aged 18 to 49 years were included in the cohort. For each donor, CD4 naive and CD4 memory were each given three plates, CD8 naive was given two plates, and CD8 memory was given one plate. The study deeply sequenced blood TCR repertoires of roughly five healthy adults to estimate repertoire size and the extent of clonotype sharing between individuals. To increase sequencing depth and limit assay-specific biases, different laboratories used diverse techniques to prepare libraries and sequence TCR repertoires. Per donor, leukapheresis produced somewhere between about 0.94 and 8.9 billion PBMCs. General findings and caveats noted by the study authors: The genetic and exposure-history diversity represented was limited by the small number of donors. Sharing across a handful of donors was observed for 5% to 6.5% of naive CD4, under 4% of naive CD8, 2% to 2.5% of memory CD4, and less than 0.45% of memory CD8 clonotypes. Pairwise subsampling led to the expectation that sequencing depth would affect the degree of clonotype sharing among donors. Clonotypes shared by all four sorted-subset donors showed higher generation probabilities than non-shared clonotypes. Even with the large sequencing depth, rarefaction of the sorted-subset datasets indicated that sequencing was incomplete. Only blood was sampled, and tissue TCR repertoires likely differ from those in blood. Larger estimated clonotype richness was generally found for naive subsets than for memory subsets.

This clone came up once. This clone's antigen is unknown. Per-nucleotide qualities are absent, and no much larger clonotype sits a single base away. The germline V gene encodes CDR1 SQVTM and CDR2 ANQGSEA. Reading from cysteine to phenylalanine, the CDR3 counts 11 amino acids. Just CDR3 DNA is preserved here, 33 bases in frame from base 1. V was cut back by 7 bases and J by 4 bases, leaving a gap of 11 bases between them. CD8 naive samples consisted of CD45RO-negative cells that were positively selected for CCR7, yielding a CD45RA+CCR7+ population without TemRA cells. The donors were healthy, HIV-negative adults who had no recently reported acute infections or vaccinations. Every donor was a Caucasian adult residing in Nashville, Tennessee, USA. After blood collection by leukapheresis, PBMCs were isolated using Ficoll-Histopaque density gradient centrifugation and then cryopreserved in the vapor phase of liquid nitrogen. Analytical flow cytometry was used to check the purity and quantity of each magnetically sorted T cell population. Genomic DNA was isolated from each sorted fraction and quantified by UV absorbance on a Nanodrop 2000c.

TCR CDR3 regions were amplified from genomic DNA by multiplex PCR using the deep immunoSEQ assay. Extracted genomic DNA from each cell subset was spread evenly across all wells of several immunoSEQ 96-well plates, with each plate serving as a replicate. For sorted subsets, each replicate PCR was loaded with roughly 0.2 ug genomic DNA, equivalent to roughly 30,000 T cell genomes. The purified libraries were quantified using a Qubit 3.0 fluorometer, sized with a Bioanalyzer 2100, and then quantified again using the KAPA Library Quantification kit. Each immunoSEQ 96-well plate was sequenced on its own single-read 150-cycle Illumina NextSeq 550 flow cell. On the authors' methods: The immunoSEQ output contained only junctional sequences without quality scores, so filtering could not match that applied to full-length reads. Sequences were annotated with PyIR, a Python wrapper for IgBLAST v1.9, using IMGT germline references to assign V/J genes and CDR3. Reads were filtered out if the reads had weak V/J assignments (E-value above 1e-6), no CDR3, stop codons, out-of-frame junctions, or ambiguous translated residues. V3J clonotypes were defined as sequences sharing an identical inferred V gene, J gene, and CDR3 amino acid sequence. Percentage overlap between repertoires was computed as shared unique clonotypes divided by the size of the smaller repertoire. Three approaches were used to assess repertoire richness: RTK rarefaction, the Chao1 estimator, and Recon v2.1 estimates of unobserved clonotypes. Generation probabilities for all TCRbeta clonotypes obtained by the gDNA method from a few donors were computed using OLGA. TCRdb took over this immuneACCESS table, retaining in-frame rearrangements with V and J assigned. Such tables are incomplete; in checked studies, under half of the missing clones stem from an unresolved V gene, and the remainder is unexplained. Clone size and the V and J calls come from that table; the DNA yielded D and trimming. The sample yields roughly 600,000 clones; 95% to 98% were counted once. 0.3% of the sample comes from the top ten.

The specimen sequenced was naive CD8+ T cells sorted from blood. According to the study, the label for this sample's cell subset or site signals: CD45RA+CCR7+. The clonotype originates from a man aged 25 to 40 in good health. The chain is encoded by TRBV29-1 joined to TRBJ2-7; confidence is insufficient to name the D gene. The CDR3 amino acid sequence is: CSALVGYEQYF. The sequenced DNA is TGCAGCGCCCTCGTCGGTTACGAGCAGTACTTC.